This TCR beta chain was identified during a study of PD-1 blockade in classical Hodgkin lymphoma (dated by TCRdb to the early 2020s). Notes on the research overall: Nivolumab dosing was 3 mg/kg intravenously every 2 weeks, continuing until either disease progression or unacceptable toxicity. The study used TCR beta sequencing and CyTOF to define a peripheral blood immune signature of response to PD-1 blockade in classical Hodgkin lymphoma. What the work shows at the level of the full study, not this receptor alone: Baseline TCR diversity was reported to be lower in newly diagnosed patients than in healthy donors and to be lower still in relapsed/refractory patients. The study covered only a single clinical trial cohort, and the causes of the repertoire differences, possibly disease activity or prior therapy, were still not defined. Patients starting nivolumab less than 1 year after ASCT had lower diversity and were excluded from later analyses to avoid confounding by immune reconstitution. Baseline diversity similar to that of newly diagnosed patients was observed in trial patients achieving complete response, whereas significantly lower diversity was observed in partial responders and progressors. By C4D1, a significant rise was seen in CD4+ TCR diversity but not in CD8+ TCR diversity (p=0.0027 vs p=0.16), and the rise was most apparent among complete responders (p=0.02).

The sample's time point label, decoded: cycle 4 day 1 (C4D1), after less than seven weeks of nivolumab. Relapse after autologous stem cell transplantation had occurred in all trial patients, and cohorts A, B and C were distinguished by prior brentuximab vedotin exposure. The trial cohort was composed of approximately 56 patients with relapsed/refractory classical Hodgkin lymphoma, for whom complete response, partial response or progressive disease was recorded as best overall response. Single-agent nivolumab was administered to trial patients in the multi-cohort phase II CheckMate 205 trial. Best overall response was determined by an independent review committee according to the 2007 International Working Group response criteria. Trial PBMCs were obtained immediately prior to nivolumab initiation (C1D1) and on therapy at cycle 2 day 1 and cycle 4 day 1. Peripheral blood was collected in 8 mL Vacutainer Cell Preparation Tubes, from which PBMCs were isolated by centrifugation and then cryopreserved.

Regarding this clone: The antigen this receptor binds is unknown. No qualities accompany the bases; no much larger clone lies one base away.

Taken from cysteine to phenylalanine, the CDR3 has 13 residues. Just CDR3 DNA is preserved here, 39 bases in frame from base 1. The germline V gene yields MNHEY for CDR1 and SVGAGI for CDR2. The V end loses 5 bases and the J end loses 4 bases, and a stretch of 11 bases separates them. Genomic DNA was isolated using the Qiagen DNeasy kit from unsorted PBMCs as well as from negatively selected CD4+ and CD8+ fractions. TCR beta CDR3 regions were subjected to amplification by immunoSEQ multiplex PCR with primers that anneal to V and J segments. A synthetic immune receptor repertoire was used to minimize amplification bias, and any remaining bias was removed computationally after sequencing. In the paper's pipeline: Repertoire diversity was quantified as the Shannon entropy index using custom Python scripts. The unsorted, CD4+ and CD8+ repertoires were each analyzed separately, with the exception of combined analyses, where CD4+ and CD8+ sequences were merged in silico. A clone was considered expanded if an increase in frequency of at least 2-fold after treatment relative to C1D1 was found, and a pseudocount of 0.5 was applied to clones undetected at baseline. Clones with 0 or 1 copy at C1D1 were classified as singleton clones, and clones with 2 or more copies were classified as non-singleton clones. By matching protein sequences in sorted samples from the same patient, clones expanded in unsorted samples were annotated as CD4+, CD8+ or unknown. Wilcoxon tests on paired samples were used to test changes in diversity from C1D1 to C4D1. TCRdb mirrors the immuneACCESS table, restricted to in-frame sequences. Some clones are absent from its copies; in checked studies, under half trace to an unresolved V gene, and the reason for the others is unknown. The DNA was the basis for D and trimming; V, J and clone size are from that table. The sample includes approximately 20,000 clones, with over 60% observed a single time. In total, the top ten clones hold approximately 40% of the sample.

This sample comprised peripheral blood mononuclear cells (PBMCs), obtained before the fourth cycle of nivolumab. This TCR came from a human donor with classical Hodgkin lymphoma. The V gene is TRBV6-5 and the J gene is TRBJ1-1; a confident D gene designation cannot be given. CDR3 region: CASSISVTTEAFF. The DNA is TGTGCCAGCAGTATATCTGTAACCACTGAAGCTTTCTTT.